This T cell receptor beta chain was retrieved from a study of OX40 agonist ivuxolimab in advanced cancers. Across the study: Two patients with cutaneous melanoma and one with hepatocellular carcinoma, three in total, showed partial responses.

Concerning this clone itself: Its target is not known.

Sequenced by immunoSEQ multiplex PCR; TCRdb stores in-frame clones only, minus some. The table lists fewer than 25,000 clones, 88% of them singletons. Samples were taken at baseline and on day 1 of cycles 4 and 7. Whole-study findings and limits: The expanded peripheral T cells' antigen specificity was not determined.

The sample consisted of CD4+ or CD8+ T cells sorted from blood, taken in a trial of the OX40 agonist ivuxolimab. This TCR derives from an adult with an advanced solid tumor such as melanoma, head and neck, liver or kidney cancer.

CDR3 protein: CASSRRTSGNSPLHF. DNA for the CDR3: TGTGCCAGCAGCCGCCGGACAAGCGGAAATTCACCCCTCCACTTT. The chain combines TRBV7-2 with TRBJ1-6; possibly TRBD1 for D (5 bases). The CDR3 length is 15 residues. Germline CDR1 is SGHTA and CDR2 is FQGNSA. Trimming left V 5 bases short and J 7 bases short, with 15 bases between.